These T cell receptor beta chains were read from a single sample in a study of shared clonotypes between healthy human individuals. Libraries were prepared by immunoSEQ multiplex PCR; TCRdb keeps only in-frame clonotypes and omits some of them. The sample includes around 320,000 clones, about nine tenths seen only once; the top ten take 16%. Sequenced sample: memory CD8+ T cells sorted from blood. The receptors shown here come from a man aged 18 to 29 in good health. Both conserved end residues are part of each CDR3. D genes are given only for firm matches. Clone size appears in some rows only: once, few, many, or a class for an expanded clone.

j_call,cdr3_length,clone_size,v_call,d_call,cdr3_aa,cdr3_nt
TRBJ2-7,14,-,TRBV6-1,-,CASSDWQPTYEQYF,TGTGCCAGCAGTGATTGGCAGCCAACCTACGAGCAGTACTTC
TRBJ2-7,12,-,TRBV7-9,-,CASSFGDYEQYF,TGTGCCAGCAGCTTTGGCGACTACGAGCAGTACTTC
TRBJ2-7,13,-,TRBV28,TRBD1,CASSYQGAGEQYF,TGTGCCAGCAGTTATCAGGGGGCCGGCGAGCAGTACTTC
TRBJ2-7,12,-,TRBV7-9,-,CASLGESYEQYF,TGTGCCAGCCTAGGGGAATCCTACGAGCAGTACTTC
TRBJ1-1,11,-,TRBV20-1,-,CSAKKRTEAFF,TGCAGTGCTAAGAAACGGACTGAAGCTTTCTTT
TRBJ2-7,14,-,TRBV5-1,-,CASSPGRLESEQYF,TGCGCCAGCAGCCCCGGTCGGCTTGAGTCCGAGCAGTACTTC
TRBJ2-1,13,few,TRBV11-3,-,CASSYGTNNEQFF,TGTGCCAGCAGCTACGGGACCAACAATGAGCAGTTCTTC
TRBJ2-7,14,-,TRBV9,-,CASSVGGLVYEQYF,TGTGCCAGCAGCGTAGGGGGACTTGTCTACGAGCAGTACTTC
TRBJ2-7,15,-,TRBV25-1,-,CASTPTYGLPYEQYF,TGTGCCAGCACTCCAACCTACGGGTTGCCCTACGAGCAGTACTTC
TRBJ2-7,16,few,TRBV5-4,TRBD1,CASSTNGDSPNYEQYF,TGTGCCAGCAGCACAAATGGGGACAGCCCCAACTACGAGCAGTACTTC
TRBJ1-4,15,-,TRBV6-5,-,CASSYSGGSYEKLFF,TGTGCCAGCAGTTACTCCGGGGGCTCCTACGAAAAACTGTTTTTT
TRBJ2-3,13,-,TRBV6-5,TRBD1,CASRSYRGDTQYF,TGTGCCAGCAGGTCCTACAGGGGAGATACGCAGTATTTT